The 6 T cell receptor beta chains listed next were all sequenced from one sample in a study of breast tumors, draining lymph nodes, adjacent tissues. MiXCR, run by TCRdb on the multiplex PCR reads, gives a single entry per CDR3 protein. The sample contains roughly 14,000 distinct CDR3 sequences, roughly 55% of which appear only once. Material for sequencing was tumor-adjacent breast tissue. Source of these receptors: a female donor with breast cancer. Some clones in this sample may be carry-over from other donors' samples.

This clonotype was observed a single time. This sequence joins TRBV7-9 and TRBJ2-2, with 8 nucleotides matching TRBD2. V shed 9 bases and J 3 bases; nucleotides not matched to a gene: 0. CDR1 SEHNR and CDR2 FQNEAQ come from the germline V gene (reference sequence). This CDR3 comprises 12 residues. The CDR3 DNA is TGTGCCAGAGCGGGAGACACCGGGGAGCTGTTTTTT. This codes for CARAGDTGELFF.

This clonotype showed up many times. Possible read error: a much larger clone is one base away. DNA of the CDR3: TGCAGTGCTAGATTACAGGGTCGGGGGGCGACCCAGTACTTC. Its protein is CSARLQGRGATQYF. The chain joins TRBV20-1 to TRBJ2-5, with a weak D call TRBD2 (7 bases). Germline V gene data show CDR1 as DFQATT and CDR2 as SNEGSKA (reference sequence). The CDR3 contains 14 residues. V lost 2 bases and J 7 bases, leaving 17 bases between the germline ends.

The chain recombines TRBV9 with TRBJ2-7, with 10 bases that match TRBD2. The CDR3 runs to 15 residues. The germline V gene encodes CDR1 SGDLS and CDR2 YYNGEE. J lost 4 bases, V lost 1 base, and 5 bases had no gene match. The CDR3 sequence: CASSVRAGGMYEQYF. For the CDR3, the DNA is TGTGCCAGCAGCGTAAGAGCGGGAGGGATGTACGAGCAGTACTTC. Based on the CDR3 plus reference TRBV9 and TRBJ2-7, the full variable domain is DSGVTQTPKHLITATGQRVTLRCSPRSGDLSVYWYQQSLDQGLQFLIQYYNGEERAKGNILERFSAQQFPDLHSELNLSSLELGDSALYFCASSVRAGGMYEQYFGPGTRLTVT.

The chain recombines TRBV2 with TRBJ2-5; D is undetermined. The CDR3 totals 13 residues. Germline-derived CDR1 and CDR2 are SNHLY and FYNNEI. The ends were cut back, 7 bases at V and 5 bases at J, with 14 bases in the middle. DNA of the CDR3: TGTGCCAGCAAAAGGATGGGATTGGAGACCCAGTACTTC. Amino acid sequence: CASKRMGLETQYF.

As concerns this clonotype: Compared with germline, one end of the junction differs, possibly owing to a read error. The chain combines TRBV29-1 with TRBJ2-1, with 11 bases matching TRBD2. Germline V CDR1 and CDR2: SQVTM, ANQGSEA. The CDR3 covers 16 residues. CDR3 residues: CSVEVAGGPSLKEQFF. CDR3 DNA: TGCAGCGTTGAAGTAGCGGGGGGGCCCTCGTTAAAAGAGCAGTTTTTC.

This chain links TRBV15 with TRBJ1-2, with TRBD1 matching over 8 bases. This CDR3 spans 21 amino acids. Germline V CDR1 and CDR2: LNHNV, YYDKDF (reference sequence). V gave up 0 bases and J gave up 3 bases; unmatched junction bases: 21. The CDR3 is CATSRDKTLGDRTYEDYGYTF. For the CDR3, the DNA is TGTGCCACCAGCAGAGACAAGACGCTCGGGGACAGGACCTACGAGGACTATGGCTACACCTTC. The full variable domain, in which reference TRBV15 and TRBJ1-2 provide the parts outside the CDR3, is DAMVIQNPRYQVTQFGKPVTLSCSQTLNHNVMYWYQQKSSQAPKLLFHYYDKDFNNEADTPDNFQSRRPNTSFCFLDIRSPGLGDTAMYLCATSRDKTLGDRTYEDYGYTFGSGTRLTVV.